These T cell receptor beta chains were read from a single sample in a study of T cells in localized non-small cell lung cancer. Assay used: immunoSEQ multiplex PCR; TCRdb lists only in-frame clones, some missing. This sample yields over a thousand clones, of which over 20% are seen a single time; 9.2% belongs to the top ten. The material sequenced was lung tumor tissue, taken before any cancer treatment. The receptors were gathered from a male donor at least 60 years old with stage III squamous cell lung carcinoma. The CDR3 runs from the conserved cysteine through the conserved F or W. A D gene is named only where the DNA matches it firmly. Clone size is given for some rows only: seen once, a few or many times, or a class if the clone is expanded.

D gene: TRBD1
V gene: TRBV19
clone size: once
J gene: TRBJ1-2
CDR3 protein: CASSDRGPHGYTF
CDR3 DNA: TGTGCCAGTAGTGACAGGGGGCCCCATGGCTACACCTTC

D gene: TRBD1
V gene: TRBV18
clone size: .
J gene: TRBJ1-4
CDR3 protein: CASSPGQGEKLFF
CDR3 DNA: TGTGCCAGCTCACCGGGACAGGGGGAAAAACTGTTTTTT

D gene: .
V gene: TRBV25-1
clone size: .
J gene: TRBJ1-2
CDR3 protein: CASRAQGSINYGYTF
CDR3 DNA: TGTGCCAGCAGGGCGCAGGGGTCAATTAACTATGGCTACACCTTC

D gene: .
V gene: TRBV28
clone size: few
J gene: TRBJ1-1
CDR3 protein: CASSSLGGTEAFF
CDR3 DNA: TGTGCCAGCAGTTCATTAGGGGGTACTGAAGCTTTCTTT

D gene: .
V gene: TRBV25-1
clone size: few
J gene: TRBJ2-1
CDR3 protein: CASSAAVDEQFF
CDR3 DNA: TGTGCCAGCAGCGCCGCGGTCGATGAGCAGTTCTTC

D gene: .
V gene: TRBV19
clone size: .
J gene: TRBJ1-5
CDR3 protein: CASSIVNNQPQHF
CDR3 DNA: TGTGCCAGTAGTATAGTTAACAATCAGCCCCAGCATTTT

D gene: .
V gene: TRBV11-3
clone size: few
J gene: TRBJ1-3
CDR3 protein: CASERDSTSGNTIYF
CDR3 DNA: TGTGCCAGCGAAAGGGACTCAACCTCTGGAAACACCATATATTTT

D gene: .
V gene: TRBV4-1
clone size: few
J gene: TRBJ1-1
CDR3 protein: CASSQDFPGNTEAFF
CDR3 DNA: TGCGCCAGCAGCCAAGACTTTCCAGGGAACACTGAAGCTTTCTTT

D gene: TRBD2
V gene: TRBV11-3
clone size: medium-sized
J gene: TRBJ2-7
CDR3 protein: CASRSGRAGYEQYF
CDR3 DNA: TGTGCCAGCAGGAGCGGGAGGGCCGGGTACGAGCAGTACTTC

D gene: .
V gene: TRBV15
clone size: .
J gene: TRBJ1-1
CDR3 protein: CATSNTAASPNTEAFF
CDR3 DNA: TGTGCCACCAGCAACACAGCGGCCTCACCGAACACTGAAGCTTTCTTT

D gene: TRBD1
V gene: TRBV19
clone size: .
J gene: TRBJ2-5
CDR3 protein: CASRPGQGAGETQYF
CDR3 DNA: TGTGCCAGTAGGCCCGGACAGGGGGCAGGAGAGACCCAGTACTTC

D gene: .
V gene: TRBV6-8
clone size: few
J gene: TRBJ2-1
CDR3 protein: CASKVATSYNEQFF
CDR3 DNA: TGTGCCAGCAAAGTTGCGACCTCCTACAATGAGCAGTTCTTC

D gene: .
V gene: TRBV4-1
clone size: medium-sized
J gene: TRBJ2-3
CDR3 protein: CASSPSAGTDTQYF
CDR3 DNA: TGCGCCAGCAGCCCAAGTGCGGGGACAGATACGCAGTATTTT

D gene: TRBD1
V gene: TRBV6-8
clone size: few
J gene: TRBJ1-6
CDR3 protein: CASTLQGALGTPLHF
CDR3 DNA: TGTGCCAGCACCCTACAGGGGGCTTTGGGTACACCCCTCCACTTT

D gene: .
V gene: TRBV6-8
clone size: few
J gene: TRBJ1-6
CDR3 protein: CASSYGGGGGSPLHF
CDR3 DNA: TGTGCCAGCAGTTACGGGGGGGGAGGCGGATCACCCCTCCACTTT

D gene: .
V gene: TRBV11-3
clone size: medium-sized
J gene: TRBJ2-1
CDR3 protein: CASSLGWGFEKSSYNEQFF
CDR3 DNA: TGTGCCAGCAGCCTCGGTTGGGGGTTCGAGAAAAGCTCCTACAATGAGCAGTTCTTC

D gene: TRBD1
V gene: TRBV11-3
clone size: few
J gene: TRBJ2-1
CDR3 protein: CASSGKTGATYNEQFF
CDR3 DNA: TGTGCCAGCAGCGGAAAGACAGGGGCCACCTACAATGAGCAGTTCTTC

D gene: TRBD1
V gene: TRBV18
clone size: .
J gene: TRBJ1-2
CDR3 protein: CASSLLTTFRDSSNYGYTF
CDR3 DNA: TGTGCCAGCTCCCTACTTACCACTTTTCGGGACAGCTCTAACTATGGCTACACCTTC

D gene: .
V gene: TRBV19
clone size: .
J gene: TRBJ2-1
CDR3 protein: CASSRDQRVDNEQFF
CDR3 DNA: TGTGCCAGTAGTCGAGACCAGCGGGTCGACAATGAGCAGTTCTTC

D gene: .
V gene: TRBV11-3
clone size: .
J gene: TRBJ2-1
CDR3 protein: CASSLVGQYYNEQFF
CDR3 DNA: TGTGCCAGCAGCTTAGTCGGGCAGTACTACAATGAGCAGTTCTTC

D gene: TRBD2
V gene: TRBV11-3
clone size: .
J gene: TRBJ2-1
CDR3 protein: CASSEGGASGSVEQFF
CDR3 DNA: TGTGCCAGCAGCGAAGGGGGGGCTAGCGGGAGCGTTGAGCAGTTCTTC

D gene: .
V gene: TRBV11-3
clone size: .
J gene: TRBJ1-1
CDR3 protein: CASSLGMRGTEAFF
CDR3 DNA: TGTGCCAGCAGCTTAGGAATGCGAGGCACTGAAGCTTTCTTT

D gene: TRBD1
V gene: TRBV11-3
clone size: few
J gene: TRBJ2-5
CDR3 protein: CASSLGQGQETQYF
CDR3 DNA: TGTGCCAGCAGCCTGGGACAGGGCCAAGAGACCCAGTACTTC

D gene: TRBD2
V gene: TRBV30
clone size: few
J gene: TRBJ2-7
CDR3 protein: CAWRIAGGSYSYEQYF
CDR3 DNA: TGTGCCTGGAGAATAGCGGGGGGGTCCTATTCCTACGAGCAGTACTTC

D gene: TRBD1
V gene: TRBV6-8
clone size: .
J gene: TRBJ1-1
CDR3 protein: CASNPRGQGNTEAFF
CDR3 DNA: TGTGCCAGCAACCCAAGGGGACAGGGAAACACTGAAGCTTTCTTT

D gene: .
V gene: TRBV5-1
clone size: .
J gene: TRBJ2-7
CDR3 protein: CASSLGQVYGDEQYF
CDR3 DNA: TGCGCCAGCAGCTTGGGCCAGGTCTACGGGGACGAGCAGTACTTC

D gene: .
V gene: TRBV11-3
clone size: few
J gene: TRBJ1-5
CDR3 protein: CASSLQGPQNQPQHF
CDR3 DNA: TGTGCCAGCAGCTTGCAGGGCCCACAAAATCAGCCCCAGCATTTT

D gene: TRBD1
V gene: TRBV6-8
clone size: .
J gene: TRBJ1-2
CDR3 protein: CASTEGAAGGSGGYTF
CDR3 DNA: TGTGCCAGCACCGAGGGGGCCGCAGGGGGCAGTGGAGGCTACACCTTC

D gene: TRBD1
V gene: TRBV9
clone size: large
J gene: TRBJ1-1
CDR3 protein: CASSGPKGQGGPEAFF
CDR3 DNA: TGTGCCAGCAGTGGTCCTAAGGGACAGGGAGGTCCTGAAGCTTTCTTT

D gene: TRBD1
V gene: TRBV6-8
clone size: large
J gene: TRBJ2-1
CDR3 protein: CASGQTGGLYNEQFF
CDR3 DNA: TGTGCCAGCGGACAGACAGGGGGCCTCTACAATGAGCAGTTCTTC

D gene: TRBD2
V gene: TRBV9
clone size: medium-sized
J gene: TRBJ2-3
CDR3 protein: CASSVGVAGPTDTQYF
CDR3 DNA: TGTGCCAGCAGCGTAGGGGTAGCGGGACCCACAGATACGCAGTATTTT

D gene: .
V gene: TRBV9
clone size: .
J gene: TRBJ2-3
CDR3 protein: CASSLEGFTDTQYF
CDR3 DNA: TGTGCCAGCAGCTTAGAAGGATTCACAGATACGCAGTATTTT

D gene: .
V gene: TRBV11-3
clone size: medium-sized
J gene: TRBJ1-1
CDR3 protein: CASSLGPTDGTEAFF
CDR3 DNA: TGTGCCAGCAGCTTAGGGCCAACCGACGGCACTGAAGCTTTCTTT

D gene: .
V gene: TRBV11-3
clone size: medium-sized
J gene: TRBJ1-5
CDR3 protein: CASRVWYGNQPQHF
CDR3 DNA: TGTGCCAGCAGGGTATGGTATGGAAATCAGCCCCAGCATTTT

D gene: .
V gene: TRBV6-8
clone size: .
J gene: TRBJ1-3
CDR3 protein: CASREVGGPSSSGNTIYF
CDR3 DNA: TGTGCCAGCAGGGAGGTCGGGGGGCCCTCAAGCTCTGGAAACACCATATATTTT

D gene: .
V gene: TRBV6-8
clone size: few
J gene: TRBJ2-3
CDR3 protein: CASSYGLTGSTDTQYF
CDR3 DNA: TGTGCCAGCAGTTACGGGCTGACCGGTAGCACAGATACGCAGTATTTT

D gene: .
V gene: TRBV6-8
clone size: large
J gene: TRBJ1-6
CDR3 protein: CASRRSEGGYNSPLHF
CDR3 DNA: TGTGCCAGCAGGCGCAGCGAGGGGGGTTATAATTCACCCCTCCACTTT

D gene: .
V gene: TRBV15
clone size: .
J gene: TRBJ1-2
CDR3 protein: CATSPPRGDYGYTF
CDR3 DNA: TGTGCCACGTCACCCCCACGGGGTGACTATGGCTACACCTTC

D gene: .
V gene: TRBV19
clone size: .
J gene: TRBJ1-5
CDR3 protein: CAAKTAYDSNQPQHF
CDR3 DNA: TGTGCCGCCAAGACGGCTTATGACAGCAATCAGCCCCAGCATTTT

D gene: .
V gene: TRBV14
clone size: few
J gene: TRBJ2-5
CDR3 protein: CASSLEGRAAETQYF
CDR3 DNA: TGTGCCAGCAGTCTAGAGGGCAGAGCGGCGGAGACCCAGTACTTC

D gene: .
V gene: TRBV6-8
clone size: few
J gene: TRBJ1-2
CDR3 protein: CASFGLGADKSNYGYTF
CDR3 DNA: TGTGCCAGCTTTGGACTGGGGGCGGATAAATCTAACTATGGCTACACCTTC

D gene: .
V gene: TRBV11-3
clone size: few
J gene: TRBJ1-4
CDR3 protein: CASSLSKTNEKLFF
CDR3 DNA: TGTGCCAGCAGCTTATCAAAGACTAATGAAAAACTGTTTTTT

D gene: .
V gene: TRBV5-1
clone size: .
J gene: TRBJ1-3
CDR3 protein: CASSSYQGSGNTIYF
CDR3 DNA: TGCGCCAGCAGCTCGTATCAGGGGTCTGGAAACACCATATATTTT

D gene: .
V gene: TRBV6-8
clone size: few
J gene: TRBJ1-5
CDR3 protein: CASRPGQAVYQPQHF
CDR3 DNA: TGTGCCAGCAGGCCGGGACAAGCAGTTTATCAGCCCCAGCATTTT

D gene: .
V gene: TRBV28
clone size: few
J gene: TRBJ1-6
CDR3 protein: CASTGSSYNSPLHF
CDR3 DNA: TGTGCCAGCACGGGGAGCTCCTATAATTCACCCCTCCACTTT

D gene: .
V gene: TRBV15
clone size: .
J gene: TRBJ2-2
CDR3 protein: CATGRPGGAYTGELFF
CDR3 DNA: TGTGCCACCGGTAGGCCCGGCGGGGCATACACCGGGGAGCTGTTTTTT

D gene: .
V gene: TRBV5-1
clone size: few
J gene: TRBJ2-5
CDR3 protein: CASSSGGASILETQYF
CDR3 DNA: TGCGCCAGCAGCTCAGGCGGGGCTTCCATCCTCGAGACCCAGTACTTC

D gene: TRBD1
V gene: TRBV6-8
clone size: .
J gene: TRBJ1-2
CDR3 protein: CASMREEGASYGYTF
CDR3 DNA: TGTGCCAGCATGAGGGAGGAGGGGGCCTCCTATGGCTACACCTTC